A single sample is the source of the 3 T cell receptor beta chains below, sequenced in a study of cytomegalovirus exposure and HLA in healthy donors (dated by TCRdb to 2016 to 2017). Receptor amplification or capture employed the immunoSEQ multiplex PCR assay. For the multiplex PCR, a mixture combining 60 forward primers for TCR Vbeta segments and 13 reverse primers for TCR Jbeta segments was used. TCRdb carries this immuneACCESS record with in-frame sequences only. Its versions omit some clonotypes, under half of them owing to an unresolved V gene in the studies checked, with the rest unexplained. For this sample there are under 200,000 clones; around 85% appear just once. The ten largest clones represent around a tenth of the sample. The sample taken for sequencing was PBMCs. All receptors derive from a man between 18 and 35 years old in good health and CMV-seropositive.

This sequence joins TRBV20-1 and TRBJ2-5, with D unclear. Between the trimmed V and J ends, which lost 6 bases and 1 base, there was a span of 3 bases. This CDR3 contains 10 residues. Germline values: CDR1 DFQATT, CDR2 SNEGSKA (reference sequence). CDR3 protein: CSASQETQYF. The CDR3, as DNA: TGCAGTGCCAGCCAAGAGACCCAGTACTTC.

The table lists this clone with a count of one. The chain combines TRBV12-5 with TRBJ2-1, with D possibly TRBD1 on 6 matching bases. Germline values: CDR1 LGHNT, CDR2 FRNRAP. Trimming took off 7 bases at V and 0 bases at J, with 10 bases between the two ends. This CDR3 has 14 residues. The CDR3: CASARDTSYNEQFF. The CDR3 DNA follows: TGTGCTAGTGCCCGGGACACCTCCTACAATGAGCAGTTCTTC.

V is TRBV6-6 and J is TRBJ2-7; tentatively, D is TRBD1 (5 bases). The CDR3 runs to 12 residues. V gave up 5 bases and J gave up 4 bases, with 9 bases separating them. Germline-derived CDR1 and CDR2 are MNHNY and SVGAGI (reference sequence). The CDR3 DNA follows: TGTGCCAGCAGTAACGACAGATACGAGCAGTACTTC. Translating it yields CASSNDRYEQYF.